This TCR beta chain was sequenced during a study of blood T cell repertoires in COVID-19. Study information: Some COVID-19 samples were acute and others convalescent; all came from the United States, Italy and Spain.

The CDR3 spans 15 residues. The V gene lost 0 bases and the J gene lost 4 bases, with 13 bases spanning the gap. From germline, CDR1 is LGHDT and CDR2 YNNKEL (reference sequence). All enrollees were about 18 to 90 years old and from roughly 26 US areas. Self-reported history from a screening survey and questionnaire set each donor's cohort. A PCR-confirmed or clinician-diagnosed COVID-19 case had contacted exposed participants within 2 weeks of entry. Sequencing used immunoSEQ multiplex PCR; TCRdb keeps in-frame clones, though not all of them. The repertoire includes 300,000 to 450,000 clones, 88% of them detected once, and around 0.92% sits in the top ten.

V is TRBV3-1 (or the pseudogene TRBV3-2) and J is TRBJ2-7; D possibly corresponds to TRBD1 (7 bases). Sequencing used PBMCs or T cells enriched from blood (not recorded which). This receptor was identified in a woman younger than 45 who had been exposed to COVID-19. CDR3 sequence: CASSQDRGTAYEQYF. The CDR3, as DNA: TGTGCCAGCAGCCAAGATCGGGGGACAGCTTACGAGCAGTACTTC.